Listed here is a single TCR beta chain. This clone's antigen is unknown. No base quality information exists; no much larger clone differs at one position. This sample is part of a study of blood T cells in healthy people across ages (dated by TCRdb to the mid-2010s). Turning to the overall study: In model experiments, template switching captured roughly one uniquely barcoded TCR beta cDNA molecule for every two T cells. The donors were split into four age groups: young (average 16 years), middle-aged (roughly 40), aged (more than 60) and long-lived (roughly 80). Using deep sequencing normalized with unique cDNA molecular identifiers, the study measured how TCR beta repertoire diversity changes with age. The study analyzed two additional independent replicas of 1 million unique cDNA reads from the same blood draw for two donors, one aged 18 to 30 and one aged 80 or older.

Systemically healthy Caucasian individuals from Russia, approximately 39 in total and aged about 6 to 100 years, were included as donors. Around 9.7 milliliters of peripheral blood were collected from each donor into EDTA-treated Vacutainer tubes. Ficoll-Paque density-gradient centrifugation was used to isolate PBMCs, with at least 7 million per sample. Total RNA was extracted from PBMCs with Trizol reagent, with at least 6 micrograms obtained per sample. For every donor, an aliquot of PBMCs went through flow cytometry to measure the percentages of naive CD45RAhigh/CD27high T cells. The germline V gene provides CDR1 SGHVS and CDR2 FQNEAQ. V gives up 6 bases and J gives up 2 bases, and the segment between their germline ends measures 17 bases. The CDR3 numbers 15 residues from cysteine through phenylalanine. The read is trimmed to its CDR3 DNA, 45 bases read in frame from base 1. The library came from 5' RACE. The instrument given in TCRdb is Illumina HiSeq 2500. A second roughly 6 to 12 cycle PCR used a sample-barcoded 5' primer and a J-beta primer mix. Each TCR beta cDNA molecule received a unique molecular identifier from a template-switch 5' adaptor carrying 12 random nucleotides. Each sample yielded at least 3 million CDR3-containing paired-end reads. First-strand cDNA was synthesized from all RNA with the Mint cDNA synthesis kit, primed by a TRBC-specific oligonucleotide. Following uracil-DNA glycosylase treatment, a first 18-cycle PCR with universal primers M1SS and BC2_uni_R was performed on all cDNA. Processing in the source paper ran as follows. Normalization of each sample was performed by random selection of 1 million high-quality reads, each carrying a distinct molecular identifier. Reads sharing molecular identifiers were discarded rather than binned into consensus sequences. MiTCR, run with a Q25 quality threshold and the strictest error-elimination algorithm, handled CDR3 identification, clonotype clustering and error correction. A nonparametric unseen species model with Euler transformation was used to estimate lower-bound total TCR beta diversity. TCRdb took the public reads, trimmed them with fastp at Q25, ran MiXCR for clone calling and kept in-frame beta chains. Rows matching on CDR3 protein sequence are summarized as one entry with the most common DNA and genes. In this record, the V and J calls reflect TCRdb's handling and not the investigators' own analysis. This sample is represented by over 700,000 distinct CDR3 sequences; 25% of them were singletons. Of the sample, more than 8% is held by the ten largest clones.

Summary of the overall study and its limitations: Because profiling used bulk unsorted PBMCs, naive and antigen-experienced compartments could not be compared conclusively. There was a strong correlation between observed TCR beta diversity and the percentage of naive T cells measured by flow cytometry. Total diversity estimates from one million sequenced T cells were considered lower bounds and underestimates. As age increased, observed TCR beta diversity per million T cells dropped in a roughly linear way, and a significant reduction was already evident by age about 40. The CMV infection status of donors was not known, potentially confounding age-related changes in expanded clonotypes. The long-lived group showed more naive CD4+ T cells, fewer expanded clones and increased TCR diversity than the aged group, suggesting age selection.

In addition, the sample was reused for a study of T cells of mothers and their children. The second paper further reports: Donors were nine systemically healthy Caucasian individuals: three mothers and their six children. cDNA synthesis used all of the extracted RNA, with around 1.5 ug of RNA in each 15 ul reaction. Sample barcodes and 2-4 random nucleotides were added via the M1S primer in the second PCR. Over 8 million TCR beta CDR3 reads were obtained for each mother, and around 3 million reads were obtained for each child. Thymic selection similarly shapes TCR recombination output in related and unrelated pairs, with minor effect from inherited differences. Normalized repertoire overlap in related mother-child pairs was always slightly higher than in unrelated mother-child pairs, but the difference was never significant. No persistent microchimeric T cell clones were found, with a detection sensitivity of roughly 99 clones per million clonotypes. The study used deep NGS to compare TCR beta repertoires of mothers and children, seeking features distinguishing related mother-child pairs from unrelated individuals. The mean age was roughly 40 +/- 4 years for the mothers and approximately 11 +/- 4 years for the children. Libraries were sequenced on Illumina HiSeq 2000 with 100+100 nt paired-end reads after adapter ligation with NEBNext reagents. To prevent cross-contamination, the mother and child libraries were prepared a month apart and were sequenced in separate runs. Each donor had between roughly 450,000 and 2,300,000 distinct TCR beta clonotypes identified. Naive TCR beta clonotypes were estimated from low-frequency clonotypes matched to each donor's FACS-determined naive share, without sorting.

The source material was blood. The sequence derives from a boy aged 5-17 years in good health. The V and J segments used are TRBV7-8 and TRBJ2-7; TRBD2 is possibly the D segment (6 matching bases). The nucleotide sequence reads as follows: TGTGCCAGCAGGGAAGGGACTCTACTTACCTACGAGCAGTACTTC. It codes for CASREGTLLTYEQYF.